The T cell receptor beta chain described here comes from a study of T cell responses to AZD1222 COVID-19 vaccine. Study-wide points: Baseline seropositivity occurred in only a handful of AZD1222 recipients. Researchers took repertoire samples only after the peak T cell response had come. Clonal diversity was possibly underestimated, and the donors were mostly white British, with more females.

This CDR3 contains 12 residues. Germline CDR1 LNHDA, CDR2 SQIVND (reference sequence). Trimming removed 4 bases from V and 1 base from J, with 4 bases in between. Points on this clone: The antigen is unknown.

The method was immunoSEQ multiplex PCR; TCRdb's version includes in-frame clones alone and lacks a portion of them. The table includes about 150,000 clones, 89% detected once. The chain links TRBV19 to TRBJ1-1, with D hard to call. The sample consisted of peripheral blood, taken on day 0 of AZD1222 vaccination. The sequence came from an adult in good health. CDR3 nucleotides: TGTGCCAGTAGTACAGGGAACACTGAAGCTTTCTTT. This translates into CASSTGNTEAFF.